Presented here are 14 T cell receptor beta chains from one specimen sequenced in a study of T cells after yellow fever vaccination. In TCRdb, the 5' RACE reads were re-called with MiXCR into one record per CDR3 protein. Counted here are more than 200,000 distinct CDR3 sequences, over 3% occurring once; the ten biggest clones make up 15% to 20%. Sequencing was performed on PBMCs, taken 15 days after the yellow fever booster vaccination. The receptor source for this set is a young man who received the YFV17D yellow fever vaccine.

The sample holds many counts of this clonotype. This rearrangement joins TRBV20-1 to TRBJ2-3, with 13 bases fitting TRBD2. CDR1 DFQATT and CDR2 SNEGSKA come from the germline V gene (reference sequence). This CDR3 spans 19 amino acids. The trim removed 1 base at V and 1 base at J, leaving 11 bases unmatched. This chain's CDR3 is CSARVRQRGLAGGTDTQYF. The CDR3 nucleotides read TGCAGTGCTAGAGTCCGGCAGCGCGGACTAGCGGGGGGCACAGATACGCAGTATTTT.

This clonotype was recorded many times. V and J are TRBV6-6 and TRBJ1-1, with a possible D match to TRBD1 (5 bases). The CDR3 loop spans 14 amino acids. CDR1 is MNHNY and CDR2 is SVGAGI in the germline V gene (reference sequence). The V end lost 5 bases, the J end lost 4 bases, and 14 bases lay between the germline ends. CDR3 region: CASSHTGEFTEAFF. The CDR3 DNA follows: TGTGCCAGCAGTCATACGGGGGAGTTCACTGAAGCTTTCTTT.

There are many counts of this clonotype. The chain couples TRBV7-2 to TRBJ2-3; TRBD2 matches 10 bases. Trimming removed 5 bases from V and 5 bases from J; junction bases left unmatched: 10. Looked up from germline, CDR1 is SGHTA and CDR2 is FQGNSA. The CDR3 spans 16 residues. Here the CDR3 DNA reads TGTGCCAGCAGCCTAAAGCGGGGGGGCCGAGGAGATACGCAGTATTTT. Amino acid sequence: CASSLKRGGRGDTQYF.

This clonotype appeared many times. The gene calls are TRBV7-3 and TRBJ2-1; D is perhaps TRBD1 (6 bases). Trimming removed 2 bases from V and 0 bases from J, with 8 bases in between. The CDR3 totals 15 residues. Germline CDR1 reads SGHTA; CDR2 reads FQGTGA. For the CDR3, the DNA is TGTGCCAGCAGCTTAGGGGGCGCCTCCTACAATGAGCAGTTCTTC. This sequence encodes CASSLGGASYNEQFF. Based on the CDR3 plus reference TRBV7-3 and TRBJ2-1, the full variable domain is GAGVSQTPSNKVTEKGKYVELRCDPISGHTALYWYRQSLGQGPEFLIYFQGTGAADDSGLPNDRFFAVRPEGSVSTLKIQRTERGDSAVYLCASSLGGASYNEQFFGPGTRLTVL.

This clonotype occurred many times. As DNA, the CDR3 is TGTGCCATCAGTGAGTCGGAGAGGACTGAAGCTTTCTTT. It translates to CAISESERTEAFF. The chain employs TRBV10-3 and TRBJ1-1; no reliable D call. The CDR3 is 13 amino acids. The V end was cut by 0 bases, the J end by 5 bases, with 7 bases between. CDR1 is ENHRY, CDR2 SYGVKD, per germline.

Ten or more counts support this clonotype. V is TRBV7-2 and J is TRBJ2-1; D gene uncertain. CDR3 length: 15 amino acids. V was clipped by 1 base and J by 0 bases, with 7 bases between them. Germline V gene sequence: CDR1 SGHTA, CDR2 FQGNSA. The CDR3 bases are TGTGCCAGCAGCTTAGAGCTAAACTCCTACAATGAGCAGTTCTTC. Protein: CASSLELNSYNEQFF. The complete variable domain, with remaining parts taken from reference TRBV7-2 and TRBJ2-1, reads GAGVSQSPSNKVTEKGKDVELRCDPISGHTALYWYRQSLGQGLEFLIYFQGNSAPDKSGLPSDRFSAERTGGSVSTLTIQRTQQEDSAVYLCASSLELNSYNEQFFGPGTRLTVL.

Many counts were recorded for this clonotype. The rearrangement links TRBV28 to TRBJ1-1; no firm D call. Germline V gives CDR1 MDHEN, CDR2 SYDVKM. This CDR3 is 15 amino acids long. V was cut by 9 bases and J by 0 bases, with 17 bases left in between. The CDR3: CASHIGGIMNTEAFF. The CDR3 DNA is TGTGCCAGTCATATAGGAGGGATCATGAACACTGAAGCTTTCTTT.

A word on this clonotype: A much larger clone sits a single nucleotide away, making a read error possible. In DNA, the CDR3 is TGTGCCGGCAGCCAACCTACAGGGTACTGGAGCAATGAGCAGTTCTTC. The encoded protein is CAGSQPTGYWSNEQFF. The chain is built from TRBV4-2 and TRBJ2-1, with a possible D match to TRBD1 (6 bases). Germline CDR1 reads LGHNA; CDR2 reads YNFKEQ. This CDR3 spans 16 amino acids.

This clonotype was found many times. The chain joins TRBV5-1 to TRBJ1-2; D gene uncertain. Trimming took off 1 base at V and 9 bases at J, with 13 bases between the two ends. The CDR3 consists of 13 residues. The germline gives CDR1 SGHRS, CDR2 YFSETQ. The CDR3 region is CASSLSVPDSYTF. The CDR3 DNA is TGCGCCAGCAGCTTGTCCGTGCCGGATAGCTACACCTTC. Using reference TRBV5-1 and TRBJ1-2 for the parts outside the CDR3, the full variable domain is KAGVTQTPRYLIKTRGQQVTLSCSPISGHRSVSWYQQTPGQGLQFLFEYFSETQRNKGNFPGRFSGRQFSNSRSEMNVSTLELGDSALYLCASSLSVPDSYTFGSGTRLTVV.

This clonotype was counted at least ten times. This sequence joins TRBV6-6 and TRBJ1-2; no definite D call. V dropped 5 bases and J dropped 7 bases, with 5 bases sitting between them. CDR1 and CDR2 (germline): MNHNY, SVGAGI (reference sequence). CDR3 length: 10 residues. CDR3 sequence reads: CASSAPGYTF. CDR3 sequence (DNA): TGTGCCAGCAGTGCCCCTGGCTACACCTTC.

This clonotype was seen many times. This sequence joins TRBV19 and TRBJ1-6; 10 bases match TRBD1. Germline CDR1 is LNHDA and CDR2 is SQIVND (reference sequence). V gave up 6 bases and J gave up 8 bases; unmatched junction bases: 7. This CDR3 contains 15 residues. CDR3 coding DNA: TGTGCCAGTAGCTTTGGGACAGGGGATGATTCACCCCTCCACTTT. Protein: CASSFGTGDDSPLHF.

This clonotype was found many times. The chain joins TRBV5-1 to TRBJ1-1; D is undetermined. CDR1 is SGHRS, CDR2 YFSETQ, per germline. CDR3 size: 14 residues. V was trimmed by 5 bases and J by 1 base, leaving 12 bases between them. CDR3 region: CASSRNPENTEAFF. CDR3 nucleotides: TGCGCCAGCAGTCGAAACCCGGAGAACACTGAAGCTTTCTTT.

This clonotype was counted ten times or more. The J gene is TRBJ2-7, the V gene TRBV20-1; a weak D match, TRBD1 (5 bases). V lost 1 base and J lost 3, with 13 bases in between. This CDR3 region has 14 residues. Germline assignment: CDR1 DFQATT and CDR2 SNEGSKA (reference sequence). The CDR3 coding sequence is TGCAGTGCTAGAGGCCAGCTGGGGCTCTACGAGCAGTACGTC. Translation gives CSARGQLGLYEQYV.

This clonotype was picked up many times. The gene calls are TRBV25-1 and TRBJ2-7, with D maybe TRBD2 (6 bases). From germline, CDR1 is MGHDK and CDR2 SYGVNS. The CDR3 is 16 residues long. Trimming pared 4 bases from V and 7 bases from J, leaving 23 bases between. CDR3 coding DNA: TGTGCCAGCAGTGTACCGTCTTGGCCGGGAGTCTTGGAGCAGTACGTC. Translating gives CASSVPSWPGVLEQYV.